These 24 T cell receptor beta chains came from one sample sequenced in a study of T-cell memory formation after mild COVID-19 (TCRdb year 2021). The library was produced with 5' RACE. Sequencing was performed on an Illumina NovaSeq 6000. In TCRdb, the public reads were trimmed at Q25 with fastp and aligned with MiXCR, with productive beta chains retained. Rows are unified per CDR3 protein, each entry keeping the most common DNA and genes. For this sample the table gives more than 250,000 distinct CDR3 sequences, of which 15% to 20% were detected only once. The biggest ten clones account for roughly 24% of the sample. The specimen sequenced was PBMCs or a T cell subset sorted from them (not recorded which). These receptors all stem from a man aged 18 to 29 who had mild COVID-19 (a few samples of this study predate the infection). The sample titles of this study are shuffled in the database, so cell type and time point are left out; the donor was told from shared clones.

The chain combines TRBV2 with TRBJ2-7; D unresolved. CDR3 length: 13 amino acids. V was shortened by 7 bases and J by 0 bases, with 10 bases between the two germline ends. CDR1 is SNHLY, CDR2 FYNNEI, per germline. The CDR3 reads CASITRTSYEQYF. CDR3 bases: TGTGCCAGCATTACCCGAACCTCCTACGAGCAGTACTTC.

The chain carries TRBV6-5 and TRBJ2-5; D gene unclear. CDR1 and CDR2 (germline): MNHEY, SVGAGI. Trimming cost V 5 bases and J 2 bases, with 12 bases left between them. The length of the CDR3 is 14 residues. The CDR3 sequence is CASSDWTVQETQYF. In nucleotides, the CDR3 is TGTGCCAGCAGTGACTGGACGGTTCAAGAGACCCAGTACTTC.

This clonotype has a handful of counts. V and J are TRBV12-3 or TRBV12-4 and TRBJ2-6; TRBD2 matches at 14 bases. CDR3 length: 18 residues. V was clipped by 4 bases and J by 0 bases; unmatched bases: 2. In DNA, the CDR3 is TGTGCCAGCAGTTGGGGACTAGCGGGGGTCTCTGGGGCCAACGTCCTGACTTTC. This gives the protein CASSWGLAGVSGANVLTF.

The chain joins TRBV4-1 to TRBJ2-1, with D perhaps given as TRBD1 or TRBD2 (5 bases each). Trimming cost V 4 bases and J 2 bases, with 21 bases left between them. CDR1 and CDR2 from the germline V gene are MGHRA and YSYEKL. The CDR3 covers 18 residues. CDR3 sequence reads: CASSPLGSGTAPYNEQFF. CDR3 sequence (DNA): TGCGCCAGCAGCCCGCTCGGGTCCGGGACGGCCCCCTACAATGAGCAGTTCTTC.

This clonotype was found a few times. The CDR3 region has the DNA TGCAGTGCTCCGAGACTAGCGGGGGGTCTTGAGACCCAGTACTTC. Translating gives CSAPRLAGGLETQYF. This chain connects TRBV20-1 to TRBJ2-5; 13 bases line up with TRBD2. Germline CDR1 and CDR2: DFQATT and SNEGSKA (reference sequence). CDR3 length equals 15 residues. V lost 5 bases to trimming and J lost 5 bases; unmatched junction nucleotides: 8.

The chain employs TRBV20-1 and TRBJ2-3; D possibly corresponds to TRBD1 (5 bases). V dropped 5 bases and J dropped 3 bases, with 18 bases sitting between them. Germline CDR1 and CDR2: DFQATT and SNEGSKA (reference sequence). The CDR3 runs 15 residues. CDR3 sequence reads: CSASPARVATDTQYF. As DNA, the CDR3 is TGCAGTGCTTCCCCGGCCAGGGTGGCAACAGATACGCAGTATTTT.

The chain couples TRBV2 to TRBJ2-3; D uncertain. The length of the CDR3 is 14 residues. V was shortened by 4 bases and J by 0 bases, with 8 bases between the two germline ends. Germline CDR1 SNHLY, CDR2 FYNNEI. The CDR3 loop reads CASSASTSTDTQYF. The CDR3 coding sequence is TGTGCCAGCAGTGCCAGCACAAGCACAGATACGCAGTATTTT.

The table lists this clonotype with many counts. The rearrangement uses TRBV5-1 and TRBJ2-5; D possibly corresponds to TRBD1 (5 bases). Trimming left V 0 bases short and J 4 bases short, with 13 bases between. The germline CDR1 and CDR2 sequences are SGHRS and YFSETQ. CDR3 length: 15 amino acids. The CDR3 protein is CASSLGGSGGETQYF. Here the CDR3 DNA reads TGCGCCAGCAGCTTGGGGGGCTCTGGTGGAGAGACCCAGTACTTC.

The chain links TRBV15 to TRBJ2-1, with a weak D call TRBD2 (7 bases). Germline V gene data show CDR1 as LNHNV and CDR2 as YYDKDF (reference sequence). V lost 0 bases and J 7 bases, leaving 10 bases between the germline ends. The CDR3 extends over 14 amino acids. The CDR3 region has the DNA TGTGCCACCAGCAGAGAAGGGGGAGGGAATGAGCAGTTCTTC. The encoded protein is CATSREGGGNEQFF.

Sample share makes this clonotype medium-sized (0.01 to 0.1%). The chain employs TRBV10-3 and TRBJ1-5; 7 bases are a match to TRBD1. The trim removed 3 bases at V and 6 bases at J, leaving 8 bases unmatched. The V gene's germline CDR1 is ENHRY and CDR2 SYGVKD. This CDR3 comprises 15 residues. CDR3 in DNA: TGTGCCATCAGTGATTTTGACAGGGTGGGTCAGCCCCAGCATTTT. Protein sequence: CAISDFDRVGQPQHF.

CDR3 bases: TGTGCCAGCAGCCCTAAATTTGTAGATACGCAGTATTTT. Protein sequence: CASSPKFVDTQYF. The chain joins TRBV6-5 to TRBJ2-3; no definite D call. This CDR3 is built from 13 residues. The germline gives CDR1 MNHEY, CDR2 SVGAGI. The V end lost 6 bases, the J end lost 5 bases, and 12 bases lay between the germline ends.

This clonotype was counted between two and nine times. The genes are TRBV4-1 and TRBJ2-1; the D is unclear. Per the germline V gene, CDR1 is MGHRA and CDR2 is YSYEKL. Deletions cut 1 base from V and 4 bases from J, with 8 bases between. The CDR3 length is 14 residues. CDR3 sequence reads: CASSQVWSYNEQFF. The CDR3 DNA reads TGCGCCAGCAGCCAAGTTTGGTCTTACAATGAGCAGTTCTTC.

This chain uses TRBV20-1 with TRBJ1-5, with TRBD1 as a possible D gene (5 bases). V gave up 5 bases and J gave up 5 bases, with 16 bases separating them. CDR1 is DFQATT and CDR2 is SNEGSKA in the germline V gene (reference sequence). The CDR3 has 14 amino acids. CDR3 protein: CSAATAAGHQPQHF. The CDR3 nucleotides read TGCAGTGCTGCGACAGCGGCCGGCCATCAGCCCCAGCATTTT.

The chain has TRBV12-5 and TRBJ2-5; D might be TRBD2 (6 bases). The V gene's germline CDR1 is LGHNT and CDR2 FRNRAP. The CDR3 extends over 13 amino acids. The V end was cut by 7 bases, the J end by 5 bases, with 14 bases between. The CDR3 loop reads CASALSGTETQYF. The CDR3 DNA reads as TGTGCTAGTGCCCTGTCGGGGACTGAGACCCAGTACTTC.

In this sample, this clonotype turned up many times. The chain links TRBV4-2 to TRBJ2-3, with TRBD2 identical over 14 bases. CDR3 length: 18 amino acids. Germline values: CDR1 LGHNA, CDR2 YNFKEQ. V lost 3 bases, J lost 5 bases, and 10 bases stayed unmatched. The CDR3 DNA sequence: TGTGCCAGCAGCCAGGCTGGACTAGCGGGGGGCCTGGGAGATACGCAGTATTTT. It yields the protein CASSQAGLAGGLGDTQYF.

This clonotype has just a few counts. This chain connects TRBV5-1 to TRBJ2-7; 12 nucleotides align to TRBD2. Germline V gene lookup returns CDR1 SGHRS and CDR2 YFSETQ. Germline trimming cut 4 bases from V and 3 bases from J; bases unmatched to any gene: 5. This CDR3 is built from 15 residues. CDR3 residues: CASSRTSGTVYEQYF. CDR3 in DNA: TGCGCCAGCAGCAGGACTAGCGGGACCGTCTACGAGCAGTACTTC.

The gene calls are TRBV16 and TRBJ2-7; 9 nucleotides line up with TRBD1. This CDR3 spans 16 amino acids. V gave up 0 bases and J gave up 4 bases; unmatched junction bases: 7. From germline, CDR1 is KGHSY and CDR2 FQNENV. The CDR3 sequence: CASSQSGTGSVYEQYF. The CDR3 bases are TGTGCCAGCAGCCAATCCGGGACAGGGAGTGTATACGAGCAGTACTTC. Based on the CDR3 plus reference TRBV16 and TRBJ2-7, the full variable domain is GEEVAQTPKHLVRGEGQKAKLYCAPIKGHSYVFWYQQVLKNEFKFLISFQNENVFDETGMPKERFSAKCLPNSPCSLEIQATKLEDSAVYFCASSQSGTGSVYEQYFGPGTRLTVT.

Here the CDR3 DNA reads TGCAGTGCTAGAGTAGCGGGGGAGACAGATACGCAGTATTTT. Translating it yields CSARVAGETDTQYF. The J gene is TRBJ2-3, the V gene TRBV20-1, with 9 bases identical to TRBD2. The CDR3 sequence is 14 residues long. J gave up 3 bases and V 1 base, and 2 bases lay outside the gene matches. From germline, CDR1 is DFQATT and CDR2 SNEGSKA (reference sequence).

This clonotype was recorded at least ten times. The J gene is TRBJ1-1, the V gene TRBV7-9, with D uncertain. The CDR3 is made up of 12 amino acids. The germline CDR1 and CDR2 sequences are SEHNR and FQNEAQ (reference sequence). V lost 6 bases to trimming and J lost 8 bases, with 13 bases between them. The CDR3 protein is CASSRVVAEAFF. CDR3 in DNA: TGTGCCAGCAGTCGTGTGGTGGCCGAAGCTTTCTTT. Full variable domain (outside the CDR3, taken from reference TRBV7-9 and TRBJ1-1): DTGVSQNPRHKITKRGQNVTFRCDPISEHNRLYWYRQTLGQGPEFLTYFQNEAQLEKSRLLSDRFSAERPKGSFSTLEIQRTEQGDSAMYLCASSRVVAEAFFGQGTRLTVV.

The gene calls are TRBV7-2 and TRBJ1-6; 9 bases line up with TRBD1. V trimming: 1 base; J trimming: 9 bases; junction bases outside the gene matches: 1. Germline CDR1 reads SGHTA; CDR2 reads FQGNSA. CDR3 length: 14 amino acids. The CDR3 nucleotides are TGTGCCAGCAGCTTAGGGGGACAGGGTTCACCCCTCCACTTT. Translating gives CASSLGGQGSPLHF.

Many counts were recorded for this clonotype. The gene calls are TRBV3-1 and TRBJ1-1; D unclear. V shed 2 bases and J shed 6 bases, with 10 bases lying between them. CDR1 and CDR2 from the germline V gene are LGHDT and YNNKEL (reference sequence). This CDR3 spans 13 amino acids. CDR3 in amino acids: CASSQLRVPEAFF. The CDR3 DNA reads TGTGCCAGCAGCCAACTCCGGGTCCCTGAAGCTTTCTTT.

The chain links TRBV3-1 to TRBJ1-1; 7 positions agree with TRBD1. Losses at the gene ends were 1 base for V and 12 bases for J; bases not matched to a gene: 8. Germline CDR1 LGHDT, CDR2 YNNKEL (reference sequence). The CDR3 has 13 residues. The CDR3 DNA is TGTGCCAGCAGCCAAGGACAAGACAGGGTGTCTTTCTTT. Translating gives CASSQGQDRVSFF.

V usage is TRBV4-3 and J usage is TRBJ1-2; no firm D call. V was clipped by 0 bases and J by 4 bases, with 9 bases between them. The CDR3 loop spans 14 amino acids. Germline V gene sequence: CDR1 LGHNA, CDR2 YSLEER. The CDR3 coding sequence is TGCGCCAGCAGCCAAGATCGGGGAGGCTATGGCTACACCTTC. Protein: CASSQDRGGYGYTF.

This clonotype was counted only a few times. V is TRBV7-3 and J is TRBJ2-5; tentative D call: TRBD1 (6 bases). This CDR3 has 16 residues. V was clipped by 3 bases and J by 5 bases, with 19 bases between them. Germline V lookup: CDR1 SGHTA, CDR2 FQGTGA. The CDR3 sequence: CASSFPGTPSMETQYF. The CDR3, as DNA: TGTGCCAGCAGCTTTCCCGGGACACCCTCCATGGAGACCCAGTACTTC.